Presented here are 20 T cell receptor beta chains from one specimen sequenced in a study of sequential checkpoint blockade in melanoma. Treatment given: randomized to nivolumab then ipilimumab (arm A) or the reverse (arm B). Repertoires were generated with immunoSEQ multiplex PCR, while TCRdb's copy carries only in-frame clones and drops some. The sample lists about 10,000 clones, over 60% occurring once. The sample in question was CD8+ T cells sorted from blood (inferred from file names), obtained from a patient given nivolumab and ipilimumab in sequence. The receptors stem from a human donor with melanoma.

This chain uses TRBV2 with TRBJ2-2; TRBD2 matches 12 bases. The J segment lost 4 bases and the V segment lost 10 bases, leaving 7 bases of the junction unmatched. The CDR3 contains 15 residues. Germline V gene sequence: CDR1 SNHLY, CDR2 FYNNEI. This CDR3 reads CAIILAGGVTGELFF. The CDR3 nucleotides read TGTGCCATCATCCTAGCGGGGGGGGTCACCGGGGAGCTGTTTTTT.

A few counts support this clone. The chain employs TRBV19 and TRBJ2-7, with 10 bases lining up with TRBD1. There are 14 residues in the CDR3. In germline, CDR1 is LNHDA, CDR2 SQIVND (reference sequence). Trimming removed 6 bases from V and 5 bases from J; junction bases left unmatched: 7. This CDR3 is CASSPGQGDHEQYF. The CDR3 DNA reads as TGTGCCAGTAGCCCCGGACAGGGGGACCACGAGCAGTACTTC.

CDR3 sequence reads: CASSLGRGTEAFF. The CDR3 DNA is TGTGCCAGCAGTTTGGGCAGGGGTACTGAAGCTTTCTTT. The V gene is TRBV28, the J gene TRBJ1-1, with a weak D call TRBD1 (6 bases). Trimming pared 3 bases from V and 5 bases from J, leaving 10 bases between. The germline V gene encodes CDR1 MDHEN and CDR2 SYDVKM. The CDR3 sequence is 13 residues long.

V usage is TRBV19 and J usage is TRBJ1-5; D remains unclear. Germline CDR1 is LNHDA and CDR2 is SQIVND (reference sequence). Trimming shortened V by 5 bases and J by 0 bases, and 11 bases separated the two germline ends. This CDR3 comprises 15 residues. The CDR3 loop reads CASSPVHYSNQPQHF. As DNA, the CDR3 is TGTGCCAGTAGTCCGGTCCATTATAGCAATCAGCCCCAGCATTTT.

V and J are TRBV6-4 and TRBJ1-2; D call uncertain. V was pared by 6 bases and J by 8 bases, with 13 bases between. Germline V gene sequence: CDR1 MRHNA, CDR2 SNTAGT. This CDR3 has 12 amino acids. The CDR3 DNA is TGTGCCAGCAGATCAGGAATGGGCGGCTACACCTTC. It yields the protein CASRSGMGGYTF.

The chain is built from TRBV10-2 and TRBJ1-1; D perhaps matches TRBD1 (6 bases). The germline V and J ends were trimmed by 8 bases and 3 bases, with 10 bases remaining between them. Germline V CDR1 and CDR2: WSHSY, SAAADI. The CDR3 loop spans 12 amino acids. The CDR3 reads CASQPGDTEAFF. The CDR3 DNA reads TGCGCCAGCCAGCCAGGGGACACTGAAGCTTTCTTT.

This clone turned up a few times. J is TRBJ2-7 and V is TRBV21-1; the table names TRBD1, a call not compared with the DNA. TRBV21-1 is annotated as a pseudogene. This CDR3 is 15 amino acids long. The CDR3 coding sequence is TGTGCCAGCCGCTTGGACAGGGGGCTATCCTACGAGCAGTACTTC. It yields the protein CASRLDRGLSYEQYF.

CDR3 nucleotide sequence: TGTGCCAGCAGCCCCCCCCGGTCAGGGGGCGCGAACACTGAAGCTTTCTTT. Encoded protein: CASSPPRSGGANTEAFF. This chain joins TRBV7-9 and TRBJ1-1; 8 bases line up with TRBD1. Per germline, CDR1 SEHNR and CDR2 FQNEAQ (reference sequence). V shed 5 bases and J 1 base; nucleotides not matched to a gene: 12. This CDR3 is built from 17 residues.

V usage is TRBV7-9 and J usage is TRBJ1-2; TRBD1 aligns across 7 bases. CDR3 length equals 14 residues. Trimming cost V 3 bases and J 4 bases; bases outside gene matches: 5. Germline CDR1 is SEHNR and CDR2 is FQNEAQ (reference sequence). DNA of the CDR3: TGTGCCAGCAGCTTGGGCCGGGACAGCTATGGCTACACCTTC. This codes for CASSLGRDSYGYTF.

This clone was counted between two and nine times. The CDR3 sequence is CASGGFGQPQHF. The CDR3 nucleotides read TGTGCCAGCGGCGGTTTCGGGCAGCCCCAGCATTTT. This rearrangement joins TRBV27 to TRBJ1-5; D uncertain. The CDR3 runs to 12 residues. The germline V gene encodes CDR1 MNHEY and CDR2 SMNVEV (reference sequence). The V and J ends lost 8 bases and 7 bases respectively, with 12 bases between them.

The J gene is TRBJ2-6, the V gene TRBV9; no reliable D call. V lost 3 bases and J 0 bases, leaving 7 bases between the germline ends. The CDR3 runs 15 residues. CDR1 and CDR2 (germline): SGDLS, YYNGEE. Here the CDR3 DNA reads TGTGCCAGCAGCGGACTGGGCTCTGGGGCCAACGTCCTGACTTTC. Translation: CASSGLGSGANVLTF.

The genes are TRBV21-1 and TRBJ1-1; no DNA check was done on the table's D call, TRBD1. TRBV21-1 constitutes a pseudogene. The CDR3 is made up of 18 amino acids. The CDR3 nucleotides read TGTGCCAGCAGCTCCGACCCCGGACAGACAGTTTTTTTCACTGAAGCTTTCTTT. Protein sequence: CASSSDPGQTVFFTEAFF.

This clone was seen more than once but under ten times. V and J are TRBV4-3 and TRBJ2-1; 9 positions match TRBD2. Per the germline V gene, CDR1 is LGHNA and CDR2 is YSLEER. There are 16 residues in the CDR3. V was clipped by 4 bases and J by 2 bases; unmatched bases: 6. DNA of the CDR3: TGCGCCAGCAGCCTAGTCGGCGGGGGGGCCTACAATGAGCAGTTCTTC. Residues: CASSLVGGGAYNEQFF.

V usage is TRBV2 and J usage is TRBJ1-1, with TRBD1 identical over 7 bases. J gave up 7 bases and V 11 bases, and 4 bases lay outside the gene matches. The CDR3 totals 10 residues. The germline V gene encodes CDR1 SNHLY and CDR2 FYNNEI. The CDR3 reads CAGGTDEAFF. The CDR3 DNA is TGTGCCGGCGGGACAGATGAAGCTTTCTTT. The whole variable domain, filled in from reference TRBV2 and TRBJ1-1, reads EPEVTQTPSHQVTQMGQEVILRCVPISNHLYFYWYRQILGQKVEFLVSFYNNEISEKSEIFDDQFSVERPDGSNFTLKIRSTKLEDSAMYFCAGGTDEAFFGQGTRLTVV.

The CDR3 DNA reads TGTGCCAGCAGTCCGACACGGACCTACGAGCAGTACTTC. It codes for CASSPTRTYEQYF. The chain has TRBV27 and TRBJ2-7; D is ambiguous. This CDR3 has 13 amino acids. The V end was cut by 5 bases, the J end by 2 bases, with 10 bases between. Germline-derived CDR1 and CDR2 are MNHEY and SMNVEV (reference sequence).

CDR3 protein: CSVAGTGDSYEQYF. The CDR3 coding sequence is TGCAGCGTTGCCGGGACAGGGGACTCCTACGAGCAGTACTTC. The chain employs TRBV29-1 and TRBJ2-7; the match to TRBD1 covers 10 bases. V lost 4 bases and J lost 0; bases outside the gene matches: 3. CDR3 length equals 14 residues. Germline V gene lookup returns CDR1 SQVTM and CDR2 ANQGSEA.

The chain employs TRBV7-9 and TRBJ1-2; 7 bases map to TRBD1. The CDR3 runs 16 residues. V was pared by 4 bases and J by 4 bases, with 12 bases of the junction left unmatched. From germline, CDR1 is SEHNR and CDR2 FQNEAQ (reference sequence). The CDR3 sequence is CASSSSRTGEAYGYTF. In nucleotides, the CDR3 is TGTGCCAGCAGCTCGAGCCGGACAGGAGAGGCCTATGGCTACACCTTC.

The gene calls are TRBV5-8 and TRBJ2-7, with TRBD1 identical over 9 bases. The germline CDR1 and CDR2 sequences are SGHTS and YDEGEE. The CDR3 extends over 14 amino acids. The junction had 4 bases not matched to a gene; V was cut back by 2 bases and J by 4 bases. The CDR3, as DNA: TGTGCCAGCAGCTTTGGGACAGGGTCATACGAGCAGTACTTC. It encodes CASSFGTGSYEQYF.

The chain couples TRBV5-4 to TRBJ2-7; possibly TRBD2 for D (5 bases). The V gene's germline CDR1 is SGHNT and CDR2 YYREEE (reference sequence). Deletions cut 4 bases from V and 2 bases from J, with 13 bases between. The CDR3 loop spans 14 amino acids. CDR3 DNA sequence: TGTGCCAGCAGCCTGGGAGCAAACCCCTACGAGCAGTACTTC. It encodes CASSLGANPYEQYF.

V gene TRBV5-5 combines with J gene TRBJ2-7, with 10 bases aligning to TRBD1. The germline gives CDR1 SGHKS, CDR2 YYEKEE (reference sequence). Trimming removed 1 base from V and 3 bases from J; junction bases left unmatched: 7. This CDR3 region has 16 residues. DNA for the CDR3: TGTGCCAGCAGCTTGTCTGTCGGGACAGGGGTCTACGAGCAGTACTTC. Its translation: CASSLSVGTGVYEQYF.